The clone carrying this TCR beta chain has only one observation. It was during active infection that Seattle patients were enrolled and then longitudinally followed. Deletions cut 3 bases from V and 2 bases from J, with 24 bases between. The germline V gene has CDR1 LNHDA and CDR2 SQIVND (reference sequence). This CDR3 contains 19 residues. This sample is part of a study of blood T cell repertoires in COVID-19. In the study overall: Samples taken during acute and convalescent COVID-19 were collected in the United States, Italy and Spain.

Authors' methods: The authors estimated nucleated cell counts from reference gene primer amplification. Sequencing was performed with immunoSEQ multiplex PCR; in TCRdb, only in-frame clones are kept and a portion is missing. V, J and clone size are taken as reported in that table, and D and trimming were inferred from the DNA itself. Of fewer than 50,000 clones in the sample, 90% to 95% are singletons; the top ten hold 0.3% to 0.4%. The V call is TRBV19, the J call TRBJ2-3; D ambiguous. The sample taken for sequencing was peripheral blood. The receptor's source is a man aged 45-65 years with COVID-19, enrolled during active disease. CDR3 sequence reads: CASSMSASYPTSHTDTQYF. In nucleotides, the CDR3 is TGTGCCAGTAGTATGTCCGCCTCCTACCCCACCTCCCACACAGATACGCAGTATTTT.